These T cell receptor beta chains were read from a single sample in a study of blood T cell repertoires in COVID-19. Only in-frame clones appear in the TCRdb table, and some are missing; sequencing was by immunoSEQ multiplex PCR. This sample carries 260,000 or so clones, roughly 76% of them seen once, and the ten largest clones take 6% to 8%. Sequenced material: peripheral blood. The receptors were gathered from an elderly woman with COVID-19, enrolled during active disease. Each CDR3 is given with its conserved first and last residue. D genes are given only for firm matches. Size values are once, few and many counts, or a class for expanded clones, and some rows have none.

j_call,v_call,clone_size,d_call,cdr3_nt,cdr3_aa
TRBJ1-4,TRBV5-1,-,-,TGCGCCAGCAGCTTGGGACACGCTAATGAAAAACTGTTTTTT,CASSLGHANEKLFF
TRBJ2-1,TRBV11-2,-,TRBD2,TGTGCCAGCAGCTTAGATCGCGGGGCTAGCGGGGACGGCCCTTCCCAGTTCTTC,CASSLDRGASGDGPSQFF
TRBJ1-5,TRBV28,-,-,TGTGCCAGCATTTACCTGGGGGGGTATCAGCCCCAGCATTTT,CASIYLGGYQPQHF
TRBJ2-7,TRBV6-2/TRBV6-3,-,-,TGTGCCAGCAGTTACAACGGGGTGGGAGGCTACGAGCAGTACTTC,CASSYNGVGGYEQYF
TRBJ2-7,TRBV28,-,-,TGTGCCAGCAGAAGATGGAAGGGGGACTACGAGCAGTACTTC,CASRRWKGDYEQYF
TRBJ2-7,TRBV27,-,-,TGTGCCAGCCCCAAGACTGGTATTGAGGGCTACGAGCAGTACTTC,CASPKTGIEGYEQYF
TRBJ1-5,TRBV10-3,-,-,TGTGCCATCAGTGCGGCAGGGGAGGGTCAGCCCCAGCATTTT,CAISAAGEGQPQHF
TRBJ1-1,TRBV5-1,once,-,TGCGCCAGCAGCTTGGTACCAGGGAACACTGAAGCTTTCTTT,CASSLVPGNTEAFF
TRBJ2-1,TRBV3-1/TRBV3-2,-,-,TGTGCCAGCAGCCAAGCAGGCACACAGAATGAGCAGTTCTTC,CASSQAGTQNEQFF
TRBJ2-7,TRBV2,-,TRBD1,TGTGCCAGCAGAAAAGACAGGGTCGAGCAGTACTTC,CASRKDRVEQYF
TRBJ2-3,TRBV6-2/TRBV6-3,-,-,TGTGCCAGCAGTTACTCGGGGGGGCGAACAGATACGCAGTATTTT,CASSYSGGRTDTQYF
TRBJ1-6,TRBV5-4,few,TRBD1,TGTGCCAGCAGCATCGGCAGGGGGCAGGTTAATTCACCCCTCCACTTT,CASSIGRGQVNSPLHF
TRBJ2-1,TRBV30,-,-,TGTGCCTGGAGCGGTACAGGGAACGAGCAGTTCTTC,CAWSGTGNEQFF
TRBJ1-6,TRBV5-1,-,-,TGCGCCAGCAGCTTGGAGGGGGGGGCAAGGTCACCCCTCCACTTT,CASSLEGGARSPLHF
TRBJ2-4,TRBV30,-,-,TGTGCCTGGAGTGGCGAGGACATTCAGTACTTC,CAWSGEDIQYF